This T cell receptor (beta chain) was profiled in a study of blood T cell repertoires in COVID-19. Only in-frame clones appear in the TCRdb table, and some are missing; sequencing was by immunoSEQ multiplex PCR. The sample includes around 160,000 clones, less than 90% of them seen just once. The germline V gene has CDR1 SGHTA and CDR2 FQGNSA. V trimming: 7 bases; J trimming: 11 bases; junction bases outside the gene matches: 9. This CDR3 region has 12 residues. The chain is built from TRBV7-2 and TRBJ1-1; 8 bases agree with TRBD1. The source of this sequence is a woman aged 45 to 65 who had been exposed to COVID-19. The sequencing sample was made of PBMCs or T cells enriched from blood (not recorded which). The CDR3 sequence is CASTPYRGTAFF. The CDR3 DNA is TGTGCCAGCACCCCGTACAGGGGGACGGCTTTCTTT.